The 27 T cell receptor beta chains reported below all come from one sample, sequenced in a study of read filtering for tumor transcriptome and immune sequencing. This library used roughly 430 ng RNA and molecular barcoded adaptors spanning alpha/delta and beta/gamma chains. MiXCR was run by TCRdb on the reads, yielding one entry per CDR3 protein. This table holds tens of thousands of distinct CDR3 sequences, about a fifth found once. Sample: a population of CD138-negative cells sorted from bone marrow. These TCRs come from a donor aged 40 or older with multiple myeloma.

J is TRBJ2-3 and V is TRBV19; 12 bases agree with TRBD2. Germline trimming cut 4 bases from V and 6 bases from J; bases unmatched to any gene: 2. Looked up from germline, CDR1 is LNHDA and CDR2 is SQIVND (reference sequence). The CDR3 is 14 residues long. For the CDR3, the DNA is TGTGCCAGTAGTAAAGGGACTAGCGGGGATACGCAGTATTTT. Translation gives CASSKGTSGDTQYF.

This clonotype turned up a few times. A much larger clone sits a single nucleotide away, making a read error possible. The rearrangement joins TRBV28 to TRBJ2-5; the D gene could be TRBD1 or TRBD2 (5 bases each). There are 15 residues in the CDR3. V was cut by 5 bases and J by 7 bases, with 20 bases left in between. The germline V gene has CDR1 MDHEN and CDR2 SYDVKM. This chain's CDR3 is CASSIPSGTLRTQYF. In nucleotides, the CDR3 is TGTGCCAGCAGTATCCCGTCCGGGACCCTGAGGACCCAGTACTTC.

As for this clonotype: One end of the junction fails to match germline, which may point to a read error. The rearrangement joins TRBV7-9 to TRBJ2-5; D might be TRBD1 (6 bases). This CDR3 has 14 residues. CDR1 and CDR2 from the germline V gene are SEHNR and FQNEAQ (reference sequence). In DNA, the CDR3 is TGTGCCAGCAGCTTAACACAGGGATGGGAGACCCTGTACTTC. Translating it yields CASSLTQGWETLYF.

Note on this clonotype: The conserved phenylalanine or tryptophan is not found at the CDR3 terminus, so this likely reflects a read error. CDR3 amino acids: CASSDSNSPTDTQYS. The CDR3 DNA follows: TGTGCCAGCAGTGACTCTAACAGTCCCACAGATACGCAGTATTCT. V gene TRBV6-4 combines with J gene TRBJ2-3; unclear D gene. There are 15 residues in the CDR3. CDR1 is MRHNA and CDR2 is SNTAGT in the germline V gene. Trimming stripped 0 bases from V and 2 bases from J, with 9 bases between.

This clonotype showed up many times. V gene TRBV6-2 or TRBV6-3 combines with J gene TRBJ1-1; weak D call: TRBD1 (5 bases). CDR3 size: 13 residues. V was clipped by 2 bases and J by 5 bases, with 9 bases between them. Germline V gives CDR1 MNHEY, CDR2 SVGEGT. Here the CDR3 reads CASSYGGTTEAFF. The CDR3, as DNA: TGTGCCAGCAGTTACGGGGGAACAACTGAAGCTTTCTTT.

Many counts were recorded for this clonotype. The chain has TRBV20-1 and TRBJ1-6; D is undetermined. Trimming cost V 0 bases and J 9 bases, with 12 bases left between them. This CDR3 spans 14 amino acids. CDR1 and CDR2 (germline): DFQATT, SNEGSKA (reference sequence). In nucleotides, the CDR3 is TGCAGTGCTAGAGATGGGTTCGGCATTTCACCCCTCCACTTT. It is translated as CSARDGFGISPLHF.

This clonotype was observed at least ten times. The V call is TRBV19, the J call TRBJ2-1, with D possibly matching TRBD2 (6 bases). CDR1 is LNHDA, CDR2 SQIVND, per germline (reference sequence). The CDR3 contains 15 residues. Trimming took 6 bases from V and 5 from J, leaving 17 bases between them. The CDR3 here is CASRLAAGPHNEQFF. The DNA for the CDR3 is TGTGCCAGTAGGTTAGCGGCGGGGCCTCACAATGAGCAGTTCTTC. Looking up the rest from reference TRBV19 and TRBJ2-1 gives the full variable domain: DGGITQSPKYLFRKEGQNVTLSCEQNLNHDAMYWYRQDPGQGLRLIYYSQIVNDFQKGDIAEGYSVSREKKESFPLTVTSAQKNPTAFYLCASRLAAGPHNEQFFGPGTRLTVL.

This clonotype has a handful of counts. J is TRBJ2-5 and V is TRBV19, with D perhaps TRBD2 (7 bases). The CDR3 is 18 amino acids. Trimming shortened V by 3 bases and J by 5 bases, and 25 bases separated the two germline ends. CDR1 and CDR2 (germline): LNHDA, SQIVND (reference sequence). CDR3 coding DNA: TGTGCCAGTAGTATGGGCCTCGGCCGGGGGGCCACCGGGGAGACCCAGTACTTC. The encoded protein is CASSMGLGRGATGETQYF.

Note on this clonotype: Germline is not matched at one junction end, which may reflect a read error. The V and J genes are TRBV4-2 and TRBJ2-1; 8 nucleotides line up with TRBD1. This CDR3 has 16 residues. CDR1 is LGHNA, CDR2 YNFKEQ, per germline. This CDR3 is CSSSQGARLSYNEQFF. CDR3 sequence (DNA): TGTTCCAGCAGCCAGGGGGCTCGGCTCTCCTACAATGAGCAGTTCTTC.

This clonotype has at least ten counts. This rearrangement joins TRBV29-1 to TRBJ2-7; D is undetermined. The germline V gene has CDR1 SQVTM and CDR2 ANQGSEA. Between the trimmed V and J ends, which lost 6 bases and 6 bases, there was a span of 15 bases. There are 12 residues in the CDR3. The CDR3 sequence: CSVLGKGLEQYF. In DNA form, the CDR3 reads TGCAGCGTCCTGGGTAAAGGTCTCGAGCAGTACTTC.

In this sample, this clonotype turned up many times. The chain couples TRBV12-3 or TRBV12-4 to TRBJ2-7, with D tentatively TRBD1 (6 bases). Trimming cost V 5 bases and J 7 bases, with 18 bases left between them. CDR3 length: 14 amino acids. The CDR3: CASSGAGTPREQYF. CDR3 DNA sequence: TGTGCCAGCAGTGGAGCCGGGACACCACGGGAGCAGTACTTC.

Relative to its sample, this clonotype is medium-sized. This chain connects TRBV4-2 to TRBJ2-1; D is unresolved. The CDR3 sequence is 12 residues long. Germline V gives CDR1 LGHNA, CDR2 YNFKEQ. Trimming removed 1 base from V and 7 bases from J, with 5 bases in between. CDR3 in amino acids: CASSQAGNEQFF. CDR3 DNA sequence: TGTGCCAGCAGCCAAGCTGGGAATGAGCAGTTCTTC.

In its sample, this clonotype was seen many times. The chain carries TRBV2 and TRBJ2-3, with D unclear. CDR3 length: 14 residues. Germline CDR1 reads SNHLY; CDR2 reads FYNNEI. The V end was cut by 0 bases, the J end by 2 bases, with 6 bases between. The DNA for the CDR3 is TGTGCCAGCAGTGAAGCGCTGGCCACAGATACGCAGTATTTT. Its protein is CASSEALATDTQYF.

The chain recombines TRBV20-1 with TRBJ2-3; D might be TRBD2 (5 bases). Per germline, CDR1 DFQATT and CDR2 SNEGSKA (reference sequence). V shed 5 bases and J shed 4 bases, with 19 bases lying between them. The CDR3 spans 15 residues. CDR3 nucleotides: TGCAGTGCTCGTTCTGAGGACTCTCCCGCAGATACGCAGTATTTT. Protein: CSARSEDSPADTQYF.

The chain has TRBV19 and TRBJ1-5; D gene uncertain. The V and J ends lost 5 bases and 4 bases respectively, with 12 bases between them. Per the germline V gene, CDR1 is LNHDA and CDR2 is SQIVND (reference sequence). This CDR3 is 14 amino acids long. The CDR3 is CASSDSPGNQPQHF. CDR3 bases: TGTGCCAGTAGTGATTCCCCGGGTAATCAGCCCCAGCATTTT. The full variable domain, rest sourced from reference TRBV19 and TRBJ1-5, is DGGITQSPKYLFRKEGQNVTLSCEQNLNHDAMYWYRQDPGQGLRLIYYSQIVNDFQKGDIAEGYSVSREKKESFPLTVTSAQKNPTAFYLCASSDSPGNQPQHFGDGTRLSIL.

This chain links TRBV7-9 with TRBJ2-1, with 7 bases lining up with TRBD2. The V gene end was trimmed by 2 bases and the J gene end by 7 bases; junction bases not matched to a gene: 5. CDR3 size: 14 residues. Germline-derived CDR1 and CDR2 are SEHNR and FQNEAQ (reference sequence). The CDR3 is CASSLIGTTNEQFF. DNA for the CDR3: TGTGCCAGCAGCTTAATAGGGACTACGAATGAGCAGTTCTTC. Drawing the rest from reference TRBV7-9 and TRBJ2-1, the complete variable domain is DTGVSQNPRHKITKRGQNVTFRCDPISEHNRLYWYRQTLGQGPEFLTYFQNEAQLEKSRLLSDRFSAERPKGSFSTLEIQRTEQGDSAMYLCASSLIGTTNEQFFGPGTRLTVL.

This clonotype appeared a few times. The germline gene is not matched at one end of the junction; a read error may be the cause. The V call is TRBV2, the J call TRBJ2-4, with D unclear. Germline CDR1 SNHLY, CDR2 FYNNEI. The CDR3 length is 13 residues. This chain's CDR3 is CASREEVKNIQYF. CDR3 sequence (DNA): TGTGCCAGCAGGGAAGAGGTCAAAAACATTCAGTACTTC.

This clonotype was seen many times. The J gene is TRBJ1-1, the V gene TRBV28, with TRBD1 as a possible D gene (6 bases). Trimming took off 2 bases at V and 0 bases at J, with 10 bases between the two ends. The CDR3 extends over 15 amino acids. CDR1 MDHEN and CDR2 SYDVKM come from the germline V gene. The CDR3 DNA reads TGTGCCAGCAGTTTACCCAGGGGTATGAACACTGAAGCTTTCTTT. Its translation is CASSLPRGMNTEAFF.

This clonotype was detected many times. This CDR3 reads CASSLYFSGANVLTF. The CDR3 bases are TGTGCCAGCAGCTTATACTTTTCGGGGGCCAACGTCCTGACTTTC. The chain couples TRBV11-2 to TRBJ2-6; D is unclear. The germline V and J ends were trimmed by 2 bases and 4 bases, with 9 bases remaining between them. CDR3 length: 15 amino acids. Per the germline V gene, CDR1 is SGHAT and CDR2 is FQNNGV.

In this sample, this clonotype turned up a few times. A much larger clonotype is one base distant, so this may be a read error. This CDR3 reads CSVGSYNEQFF. Here the CDR3 DNA reads TGCAGCGTCGGCTCCTACAATGAGCAGTTCTTC. The V gene is TRBV29-1, the J gene TRBJ2-1; the D is unclear. The germline gives CDR1 SQVTM, CDR2 ANQGSEA. The CDR3 totals 11 residues. Trimming left V 6 bases short and J 0 bases short, with 3 bases between.

There are a few counts of this clonotype. The chain couples TRBV7-9 to TRBJ2-5; 10 bases map to TRBD2. CDR3 size: 15 residues. Germline V CDR1 and CDR2: SEHNR, FQNEAQ (reference sequence). Losses at the gene ends were 2 bases for V and 7 bases for J; bases not matched to a gene: 7. CDR3 protein: CASSLSGGASVTQYF. Here the CDR3 DNA reads TGTGCCAGCAGCTTAAGCGGGGGGGCCAGTGTGACCCAGTACTTC.

This clonotype occurred many times. This sequence joins TRBV7-9 and TRBJ1-1; a possible D gene is TRBD1 (5 bases). Germline V gene data show CDR1 as SEHNR and CDR2 as FQNEAQ (reference sequence). Trimming left V 0 bases short and J 5 bases short, with 10 bases between. The CDR3 has 14 residues. CDR3 nucleotide sequence: TGTGCCAGCAGCTTAGCCAGGGAGGAGACTGAAGCTTTCTTT. Protein sequence: CASSLAREETEAFF.

The V call is TRBV19, the J call TRBJ1-5, with D perhaps matching TRBD1 (5 bases). The CDR3 length is 13 residues. Germline lookup yields CDR1 LNHDA and CDR2 SQIVND (reference sequence). Trimming took 5 bases from V and 6 from J, leaving 11 bases between them. CDR3 DNA: TGTGCCAGTAGTCAAGGGGTAGGTCAGCCCCAGCATTTT. Translation: CASSQGVGQPQHF.

With respect to this clonotype: This may arise from a read error, as a much more abundant clone is one base away. The conserved closing phenylalanine or tryptophan is absent in this CDR3, likely reflecting a read error. The V call is TRBV5-1, the J call TRBJ1-5; no clear D. V was trimmed by 4 bases and J by 1 base, leaving 9 bases between them. Germline CDR1 and CDR2: SGHRS and YFSETQ. CDR3 length: 14 amino acids. The CDR3 is CASSPGESNQPQHS. The CDR3 DNA follows: TGCGCCAGCAGCCCCGGCGAGAGCAATCAGCCCCAGCATTCT.

The table lists this clonotype with many counts. Here the CDR3 DNA reads TGTGCCAGCAGCATTTTGACAGGTCAAGAGACCCAGTACTTC. This sequence encodes CASSILTGQETQYF. The chain is built from TRBV2 and TRBJ2-5; D might be TRBD1 (6 bases). CDR1 is SNHLY, CDR2 FYNNEI, per germline. The V gene lost 6 bases and the J gene lost 2 bases, with 13 bases spanning the gap. The length of the CDR3 is 14 residues.

Regarding this clonotype: A much bigger clone sits one base away, suggesting this may be a read error. This chain joins TRBV3-1 and TRBJ2-1; 13 bases fit TRBD2. The trim removed 2 bases at V and 8 bases at J, leaving 12 bases unmatched. The CDR3 has 18 residues. Germline CDR1 LGHDT, CDR2 YNNKEL (reference sequence). The DNA for the CDR3 is TGTGCCAGCAGCCAAATTATGGGACTAGCGGGGCGGGCAGATGAGCAGTTCTTC. Its protein is CASSQIMGLAGRADEQFF.

There are many counts of this clonotype. V gene TRBV29-1 combines with J gene TRBJ1-1; D is possibly TRBD1 (5 bases). From germline, CDR1 is SQVTM and CDR2 ANQGSEA. The V gene lost 7 bases and the J gene lost 3 bases, with 18 bases spanning the gap. The CDR3 runs to 14 residues. The CDR3 spells CSANPGAGDTEAFF. The DNA of the CDR3 is TGCAGCGCGAACCCCGGGGCGGGGGACACTGAAGCTTTCTTT.